The subject of this entry is one TCR beta chain. Its target is unknown. Profiling relied on immunoSEQ multiplex PCR, and the TCRdb table lists in-frame clones only, not all of them. This sample has roughly 420,000 clones, with 89% found just once. With 5 bases removed from V and 3 bases from J, the gap between germline ends came to 14 bases. The germline V gene encodes CDR1 SEHNR and CDR2 FQNEAQ (reference sequence). This CDR3 is 15 amino acids long. These data are taken from a study of Ad26.COV2.S vaccination and SARS-CoV-2 variants. Study observations and caveats: From the TCR breadth and depth analyses, total T cell responses may have been underestimated.

Treatment: some 20 received Ad26.COV2.S at low or high dose, single or two shots; several received placebo; per-sample allocation not given. Following the first vaccine or placebo injection, samples were taken on day 63. Boston supplied an adult donor aged 18-55 years. V gene TRBV7-9 combines with J gene TRBJ2-1; tentatively, D is TRBD2 (6 bases). Sequenced material: peripheral blood, taken in a trial of Ad26.COV2.S vaccine versus placebo. The receptor's source is a person between 18 and 65 years old who received the Ad26.COV2.S COVID-19 vaccine or a placebo. The CDR3: CASSAGRRIYNEQFF. CDR3 nucleotide sequence: TGTGCCAGCAGCGCGGGACGGAGGATCTACAATGAGCAGTTCTTC. The full variable domain, completed using reference TRBV7-9 and TRBJ2-1, is DTGVSQNPRHKITKRGQNVTFRCDPISEHNRLYWYRQTLGQGPEFLTYFQNEAQLEKSRLLSDRFSAERPKGSFSTLEIQRTEQGDSAMYLCASSAGRRIYNEQFFGPGTRLTVL.